The 18 T cell receptor beta chains below all came from one sample that was sequenced in a study of low-dose radiotherapy and immunotherapy resistance in tumors. The time point here: before trial treatment. TRAV and TRBV primers primed cDNA for both TCRalpha and TCRbeta. The TCRs were subjected to amplification over 20 PCR cycles employing a constant-region primer in conjunction with a V-primer adapter. Via MiXCR, TCRdb re-called the reads, giving one row per CDR3 protein. The sample has 35,000 to 45,000 distinct CDR3 sequences; roughly a third are singletons. Material: PBMCs, obtained before treatment. The origin of the receptors is a male donor with gallbladder cancer.

The chain recombines TRBV15 with TRBJ1-1; D is ambiguous. Germline V CDR1 and CDR2: LNHNV, YYDKDF (reference sequence). CDR3 length equals 14 residues. Trimming took 9 bases from V and 1 from J, leaving 15 bases between them. The CDR3: CATKGGSRNTEAFF. CDR3 sequence (DNA): TGTGCCACTAAGGGTGGCAGCCGGAACACTGAAGCTTTCTTT.

In this sample, this clonotype turned up many times. The chain joins TRBV7-2 to TRBJ1-2; TRBD1 matches at 9 bases. The CDR3 has 15 amino acids. J lost 6 bases, V lost 1 base, and 6 bases had no gene match. The germline CDR1 and CDR2 sequences are SGHTA and FQGNSA. The CDR3 DNA reads as TGTGCCAGCAGCTTAGTCCGACAGGGGGTCCATGGCTACACCTTC. Translating it yields CASSLVRQGVHGYTF.

This clonotype was found a few times. The chain has TRBV5-1 and TRBJ2-1, with TRBD2 as a possible D gene (6 bases). The germline CDR1 and CDR2 sequences are SGHRS and YFSETQ. V dropped 0 bases and J dropped 6 bases, with 7 bases sitting between them. The CDR3 extends over 13 amino acids. The CDR3 DNA sequence: TGCGCCAGCAGCTTGGCCGGGGGCAATGAGCAGTTCTTC. Translating gives CASSLAGGNEQFF.

This clonotype occurred many times. The gene calls are TRBV27 and TRBJ1-2, with D uncertain. The CDR3 runs to 17 residues. V lost 3 bases, J lost 6 bases, and 23 bases lay in between. Looked up from germline, CDR1 is MNHEY and CDR2 is SMNVEV (reference sequence). The CDR3 DNA sequence: TGTGCCAGCAGTTTCGTCTCAGTCTTCCCCACTAGGGATGGCTACACCTTC. It specifies CASSFVSVFPTRDGYTF.

The rearrangement links TRBV6-6 to TRBJ1-1; 10 bases are a match to TRBD1. This CDR3 contains 15 residues. Germline lookup yields CDR1 MNHNY and CDR2 SVGAGI (reference sequence). V was pared by 5 bases and J by 7 bases, with 10 bases of the junction left unmatched. The CDR3 here is CASSTAGTGAVEAFF. CDR3 bases: TGTGCCAGCAGTACTGCCGGGACAGGGGCGGTTGAAGCTTTCTTT.

This clonotype was detected ten times or more. The chain employs TRBV19 and TRBJ1-1, with D unclear. Germline V gene lookup returns CDR1 LNHDA and CDR2 SQIVND (reference sequence). The CDR3 covers 13 residues. The V end lost 3 bases, the J end lost 3 bases, and 8 bases lay between the germline ends. CDR3 in amino acids: CASSIGADTEAFF. CDR3 coding DNA: TGTGCCAGTAGTATCGGAGCGGACACTGAAGCTTTCTTT.

This clonotype has only a few counts. This likely traces to a read error, being one base from a far larger clone. The V call is TRBV20-1, the J call TRBJ2-7, with 9 bases aligning to TRBD2. The V gene's germline CDR1 is DFQATT and CDR2 SNEGSKA (reference sequence). The CDR3 length is 15 residues. V lost 1 base to trimming and J lost 7 bases; unmatched junction nucleotides: 11. The CDR3 DNA sequence: TGCAGTGCTAGAGGAGCGGGAGGAGGCTTCGATGAGCAGTACTTC. Its protein is CSARGAGGGFDEQYF.

This clonotype was seen repeatedly, ten times or more. The J gene is TRBJ2-1, the V gene TRBV10-1; D is uncertain. The CDR3 length is 13 residues. With 5 bases removed from V and 10 bases from J, the gap between germline ends came to 15 bases. In germline, CDR1 is WNHNN, CDR2 SYGVQD (reference sequence). The CDR3 is CASSLESQKEQFF. The DNA for the CDR3 is TGCGCCAGCAGTCTAGAGTCGCAGAAGGAGCAGTTCTTC.

This clonotype occurred a few times. The V call is TRBV29-1, the J call TRBJ1-2; TRBD1 matches at 8 bases. This CDR3 region has 12 residues. Germline-derived CDR1 and CDR2 are SQVTM and ANQGSEA. The ends lost 6 bases at V and 7 bases at J; junction bases unmatched: 7. CDR3 residues: CSVFDRGGGYTF. The DNA of the CDR3 is TGCAGCGTCTTTGACAGGGGAGGTGGCTACACCTTC.

This clonotype showed up just a few times. As DNA, the CDR3 is TGCGCCAGCAGTGTCACAGGGACCGGGGCCAACGTCCTGACTTTC. Its protein is CASSVTGTGANVLTF. The chain carries TRBV10-2 and TRBJ2-6, with D perhaps TRBD1 (6 bases). CDR3 length: 15 residues. With 4 bases removed from V and 4 bases from J, the gap between germline ends came to 11 bases. Germline values: CDR1 WSHSY, CDR2 SAAADI.

The chain has TRBV4-2 and TRBJ1-2, with D possibly matching TRBD1 (6 bases). Germline V gene lookup returns CDR1 LGHNA and CDR2 YNFKEQ. Trimming pared 2 bases from V and 8 bases from J, leaving 12 bases between. There are 13 residues in the CDR3. Here the CDR3 reads CASSQRGSEGYTF. CDR3 coding DNA: TGTGCCAGCAGCCAAAGGGGGTCAGAGGGCTACACCTTC.

On this clonotype: A far larger clone is a single base away, which makes a read error likely. V usage is TRBV5-3 and J usage is TRBJ2-7; D gene uncertain. TRBV5-3 is an ORF for which the function is uncertain. V was shortened by 8 bases and J by 9 bases, with 18 bases between the two germline ends. This CDR3 spans 12 amino acids. The CDR3 is CASSPLGGVQYF. CDR3 in DNA: TGTGCCAGCAGCCCTTTGGGCGGCGTGCAGTACTTC.

Details on this clonotype: A far larger clone is off by one base, so a read error is likely. The chain links TRBV11-2 to TRBJ2-1; 15 bases map to TRBD2. Germline V gene lookup returns CDR1 SGHAT and CDR2 FQNNGV. CDR3 length: 15 amino acids. Trimming cost V 5 bases and J 10 bases; bases outside gene matches: 6. CDR3 in amino acids: CASSGLAGGLYEQFF. Written as DNA, the CDR3 is TGTGCCAGCAGCGGACTAGCGGGGGGGCTTTACGAGCAGTTCTTC. The full variable domain, in which reference TRBV11-2 and TRBJ2-1 provide the parts outside the CDR3, is EAGVAQSPRYKIIEKRQSVAFWCNPISGHATLYWYQQILGQGPKLLIQFQNNGVVDDSQLPKDRFSAERLKGVDSTLKIQPAKLEDSAVYLCASSGLAGGLYEQFFGPGTRLTVL.

This clonotype was observed at least ten times. This chain uses TRBV4-1 with TRBJ2-1; 8 bases are a match to TRBD1. This CDR3 is built from 12 residues. V was pared by 4 bases and J by 15 bases, with 8 bases of the junction left unmatched. The V gene's germline CDR1 is MGHRA and CDR2 YSYEKL. In DNA, the CDR3 is TGCGCCAGCAGCCCTGACAGGGGTCCGCGGTTCTTC. It translates to CASSPDRGPRFF.

This clonotype was observed many times. This chain links TRBV7-3 with TRBJ2-3; D may be TRBD2 (5 bases). This CDR3 region has 14 residues. V was shortened by 3 bases and J by 1 base, with 8 bases between the two germline ends. Germline lookup yields CDR1 SGHTA and CDR2 FQGTGA. The DNA for the CDR3 is TGTGCCAGCAGCTTCGGACTGCGCACAGATACGCAGTATTTT. Amino acids: CASSFGLRTDTQYF.

The chain joins TRBV28 to TRBJ2-3; 8 bases fit TRBD1. The CDR3 spans 15 residues. Germline V lookup: CDR1 MDHEN, CDR2 SYDVKM. Unmatched junction bases numbered 10, after V lost 7 bases and J lost 4 bases. The CDR3 DNA reads TGTGCCAGCACCCTCCGACAGGGGCGCCCAGATACGCAGTATTTT. Its protein is CASTLRQGRPDTQYF.

This clonotype was counted ten times or more. This chain uses TRBV12-3 or TRBV12-4 with TRBJ2-5, with 8 bases that match TRBD2. The CDR3 loop spans 15 amino acids. Trimming took 3 bases from V and 5 from J; bases not matched to a gene: 8. In nucleotides, the CDR3 is TGTGCCAGCAGTTTTGGGGCTAGCGGGCGGGAGACCCAGTACTTC. Protein sequence: CASSFGASGRETQYF.

This clonotype was found many times. This chain connects TRBV6-1 to TRBJ1-1; a weak D match, TRBD1 (6 bases). There are 16 residues in the CDR3. Germline V lookup: CDR1 MNHNS, CDR2 SASEGT. V was pared by 1 base and J by 2 bases, with 14 bases between. The CDR3 sequence: CASSEDMPGVNTEAFF. CDR3 sequence (DNA): TGTGCCAGCAGTGAAGATATGCCAGGGGTTAACACTGAAGCTTTCTTT.